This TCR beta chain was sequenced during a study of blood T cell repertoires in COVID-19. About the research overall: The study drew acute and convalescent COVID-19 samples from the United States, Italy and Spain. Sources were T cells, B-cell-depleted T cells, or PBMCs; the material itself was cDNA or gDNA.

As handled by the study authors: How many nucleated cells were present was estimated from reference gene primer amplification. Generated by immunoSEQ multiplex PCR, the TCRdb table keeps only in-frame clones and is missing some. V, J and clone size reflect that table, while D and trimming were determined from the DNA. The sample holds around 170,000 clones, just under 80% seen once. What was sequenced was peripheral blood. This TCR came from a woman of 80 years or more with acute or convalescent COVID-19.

The CDR3 DNA is TGTGCCAGCGGTCTCAGGGGGGCCGGCAATGAGCAGTTCTTC. Translating gives CASGLRGAGNEQFF. This chain links TRBV7-9 with TRBJ2-1; weak D call: TRBD1 (7 bases). The CDR3 consists of 14 residues. V lost 8 bases and J 6 bases, leaving 17 bases between the germline ends. Germline CDR1 reads SEHNR; CDR2 reads FQNEAQ (reference sequence).